The 5 T cell receptor beta chains reported below all come from one sample, sequenced in a study of shared clonotypes between healthy human individuals. Produced via immunoSEQ multiplex PCR; TCRdb's table is partial and in-frame only. The sample records about 2.4 million clones, over 85% being singletons. Source material: naive CD4+ T cells from PBMCs. Described subset: CD45RA+ positively selected. The source of these receptors is a man aged 18 to 29 in good health. Some clones in this sample may be carry-over from other donors' samples.

The chain links TRBV19 to TRBJ1-1; tentatively, D is TRBD1 (5 bases). The CDR3 has 16 residues. Germline V gives CDR1 LNHDA, CDR2 SQIVND (reference sequence). V lost 3 bases and J lost 1, with 15 bases in between. CDR3 sequence (DNA): TGTGCCAGTAGTATTCATGCGGGGCCGGGGAACACTGAAGCTTTCTTT. This codes for CASSIHAGPGNTEAFF.

As regards this clone: The identical CDR3 is also encoded by other nucleotide sequences in the sample. The chain links TRBV9 to TRBJ1-6, with D possibly TRBD1 on 5 matching bases. V lost 0 bases to trimming and J lost 1 base, with 11 bases between them. Germline V gene sequence: CDR1 SGDLS, CDR2 YYNGEE. The CDR3 loop spans 17 amino acids. The CDR3 nucleotides read TGTGCCAGCAGCGTAGGTCTGGGACGGTCCTATAATTCACCCCTCCACTTT. Its translation: CASSVGLGRSYNSPLHF.

This chain connects TRBV4-2 to TRBJ2-7, with a possible D match to TRBD2 (6 bases). With 3 bases removed from V and 6 bases from J, the gap between germline ends came to 12 bases. Germline values: CDR1 LGHNA, CDR2 YNFKEQ. This CDR3 spans 13 amino acids. This chain's CDR3 is CASSQGRGAEQYF. Here the CDR3 DNA reads TGTGCCAGCAGCCAGGGTCGCGGGGCCGAGCAGTACTTC.

This sequence joins TRBV7-3 and TRBJ1-1; 11 bases match TRBD1. Germline trimming cut 5 bases from V and 1 base from J; bases unmatched to any gene: 3. Looked up from germline, CDR1 is SGHTA and CDR2 is FQGTGA. CDR3 length equals 15 residues. In DNA, the CDR3 is TGTGCCAGCAGCCCTGGGACAGGGGGGAACACTGAAGCTTTCTTT. It specifies CASSPGTGGNTEAFF.

This clone was recorded only once. Other DNA sequences in the same sample also yield this CDR3. V usage is TRBV19 and J usage is TRBJ2-7, with TRBD1 matching over 11 bases. V lost 5 bases to trimming and J lost 3 bases; unmatched junction nucleotides: 3. This CDR3 is 14 amino acids long. Germline values: CDR1 LNHDA, CDR2 SQIVND (reference sequence). CDR3 sequence reads: CASSLGTGGYEQYF. The CDR3 DNA reads TGTGCCAGTAGTTTAGGGACAGGGGGCTACGAGCAGTACTTC.